A single T cell receptor beta chain is shown here with its context. Its antigen is undetermined. The record originates from a study of PD-L1 blockade in urothelial cancer. Looking at the study overall: Administration of atezolizumab to patients began at some point between 2013 and 2015, at 1,200 mg intravenously every 3 weeks. Once treatment had started, blood was analyzed at 3 weeks (second dose) and again at 6 weeks. General observations from the study: Greater 3-week expansion of tumor-associated blood clones was recorded for durable-benefit patients.

Data came from immunoSEQ multiplex PCR; TCRdb stores just in-frame clones and leaves some out. Of approximately 79,000 clones listed, 87% were seen once; the top ten hold approximately 6%. The TCR sequence derives from a woman between 70 and 85 years old with urothelial cancer. Specimen: PBMCs, collected around atezolizumab (anti-PD-L1) treatment.

The CDR3 sequence is CAWSGGGAGTQYF. In nucleotides, the CDR3 is TGTGCCTGGAGTGGAGGGGGCGCGGGGACCCAGTACTTC. The rearrangement joins TRBV30 to TRBJ2-5; 7 bases are a match to TRBD1. The V gene end was trimmed by 1 base and the J gene end by 7 bases; junction bases not matched to a gene: 6. CDR3 size: 13 residues. CDR1 is GTSNPN, CDR2 SVGIG, per germline (reference sequence).